This T cell receptor beta chain came from a study of T cells in Graves' hyperthyroidism and ophthalmopathy (dated by TCRdb to between 2018 and 2020). Regarding the complete study: Peripheral blood was sampled at the time of initial diagnosis, prior to any treatment. Once sampling was done, hyperthyroidism patients were given methimazole at a starting dose of 30 mg daily, whereas ophthalmopathy patients were given high-dose intravenous methylprednisolone. The 95 to 100 discovery patients were randomly divided into training and test sets at a 7:3 ratio. The study also compared thyroid tissue and blood T-cell repertoires from a handful of Graves' hyperthyroidism patients. To identify distinguishing TCR V-J signatures, a discovery cohort of 100 patients was used, comprising some 43 with Graves' ophthalmopathy and about 59 with stable Graves' hyperthyroidism. Prospective prediction of ophthalmopathy was tested in an independent validation cohort consisting of under 20 hyperthyroidism patients and around 16 patients who later progressed to ophthalmopathy. The paper reports TCR Vbeta CDR3 sequencing of roughly 140 peripheral blood samples: 43 ophthalmopathy, 70 to 85 hyperthyroidism and approximately 17 progressor patients. Overall study outcomes, separate from this receptor: Sample size was not statistically predetermined, and investigators were not blinded to group allocation. Ophthalmopathy was separated from stable hyperthyroidism by a 13 V-J signature model, with approximately 86% sensitivity and 81% to 83% specificity obtained in cross-validation and 80%/75% obtained in testing. In validation, the model predicted progression to ophthalmopathy a median of roughly six months before onset, with roughly 68% sensitivity and 72.22% specificity. Most expanded thyroid clonotypes (frequency above 0.001) were also detected in blood, suggesting blood repertoires may reflect thyroid immune responses.

A patient counted as having stable Graves' hyperthyroidism if no progression to ophthalmopathy occurred over 18 months of follow-up. Hyperthyroidism patients were aged 18 to 65 years and newly diagnosed, with disease duration of less than 2 months. Any patient with an uncontrolled infection, another autoimmune disease, pregnancy or lactation was excluded. Diagnoses relied on clinical symptoms, serum thyroxine and TRAb, thyroid ultrasound and orbital computed tomography. Ficoll-Paque density gradient centrifugation was used to isolate PBMCs from under 11 ml of fresh peripheral blood. Total RNA was extracted with Trizol reagent, and quality was checked on an Agilent 2100 Bioanalyzer. Points on this clonotype: Its antigen is currently not known. No quality values exist for individual bases; no much larger clone is one base distant.

TCR beta CDR3 regions were amplified from RNA transcripts. The first round of RT-PCR for the TCR CDR3 was performed with the HTBI primer set and the Qiagen OneStep RT-PCR kit. The libraries were constructed in a second round of multiplex PCR and then size-selected and purified. The libraries were sequenced on an Illumina HiSeq2000 using paired-end 100 bp reads. Under the source paper's analysis protocol: SOAPnuke was used to process the raw data, removing reads that contained adapters or uncalled bases, had a mean Phred below 15, or lacked an exact match to the constant primer or identifier. High-quality paired reads were merged using COPE v1.2.5, and each unique nucleotide sequence was defined as a clonotype. MiTCR v1.1 was used to align the clonotypes against IMGT TRBV, TRBD and TRBJ reference segments. Analysis was restricted to V-J combinations with a frequency above 0.0001, which covered 99.2% of repertoires. A TCS score was defined as the ratio of F50 (clonal expansion) to E x V (chaos), with BLOSUM62-based TCRdist applied between CDR3 peptides within each V-J. Welch's t-statistics and random forest reduced 450 to 600 V-J features to around 14, which were used in a naive Bayes classifier (R e1071). TCRdb passed the public sequencing reads through fastp at Q25 and MiXCR, retaining productive beta sequences. Each CDR3 protein gets just one entry, which takes the most common genes and DNA from the rows behind it. The V and J calls reflect TCRdb's pipeline rather than the authors' work. The sample table holds some 760,000 distinct CDR3 sequences, of which around 15% were seen once. Around 9.6% of the sample rests with the top ten.

In the germline V gene (reference sequence), CDR1 corresponds to DFQATT and CDR2 to SNEGSKA. Deletion took 2 bases off V and 2 bases off J, with a span of 18 bases between the germline ends. The CDR3 starts with the cysteine, ends with the phenylalanine, and has 16 residues. Kept here is only the CDR3 DNA, which spans 48 bases and is read in frame from base 1. Sequencing was carried out using blood. The rearrangement joined TRBV20-1 to TRBJ1-2; possibly the D gene is TRBD1, per 5 matching bases. This clonotype was sampled from a woman between 18 and 29 years old with Graves' hyperthyroidism. The CDR3 reads as follows: CSARQRVWGANYGYTF. The DNA sequence is given as TGCAGTGCTAGACAAAGAGTTTGGGGCGCCAACTATGGCTACACCTTC.